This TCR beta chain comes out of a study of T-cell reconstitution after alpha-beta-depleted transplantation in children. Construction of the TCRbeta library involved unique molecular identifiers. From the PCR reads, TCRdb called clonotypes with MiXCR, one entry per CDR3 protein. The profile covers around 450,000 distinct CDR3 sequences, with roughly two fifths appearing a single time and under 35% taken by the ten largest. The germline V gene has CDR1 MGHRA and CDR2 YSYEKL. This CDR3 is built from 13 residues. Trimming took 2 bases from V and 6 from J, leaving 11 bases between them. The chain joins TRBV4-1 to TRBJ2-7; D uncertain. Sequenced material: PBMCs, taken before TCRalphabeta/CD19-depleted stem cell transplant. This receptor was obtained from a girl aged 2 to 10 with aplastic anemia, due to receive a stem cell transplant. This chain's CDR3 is CASSQSPGGEQYF. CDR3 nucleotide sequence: TGCGCCAGCAGCCAAAGCCCGGGCGGCGAGCAGTACTTC.